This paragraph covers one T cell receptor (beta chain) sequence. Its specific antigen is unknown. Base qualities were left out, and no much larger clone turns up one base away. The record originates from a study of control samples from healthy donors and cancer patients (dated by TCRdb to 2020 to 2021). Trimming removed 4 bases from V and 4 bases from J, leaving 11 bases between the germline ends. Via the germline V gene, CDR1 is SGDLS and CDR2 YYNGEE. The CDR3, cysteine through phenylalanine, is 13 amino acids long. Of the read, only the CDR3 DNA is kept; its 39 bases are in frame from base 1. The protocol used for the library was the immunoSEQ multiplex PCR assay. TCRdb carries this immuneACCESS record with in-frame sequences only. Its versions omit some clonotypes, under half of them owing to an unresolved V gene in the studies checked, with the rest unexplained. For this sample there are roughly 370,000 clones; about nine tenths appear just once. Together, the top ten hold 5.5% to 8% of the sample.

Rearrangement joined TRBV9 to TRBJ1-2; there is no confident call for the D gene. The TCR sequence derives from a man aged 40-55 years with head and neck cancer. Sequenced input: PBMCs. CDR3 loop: CASSPRLGYGYTF. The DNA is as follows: TGTGCCAGCAGCCCCCGCCTTGGCTATGGCTACACCTTC.